This TCR beta chain is drawn from a study of long-term antiretroviral therapy in people with HIV (dated by TCRdb to the early 2020s). Regarding the study in general: The earliest samples were collected roughly a decade before the 2015 WHO recommendation for immediate ART, at a time when ART was usually postponed until CD4 counts fell. No cross-contamination during QIAcube processing was seen in test extractions of a monoclonal T-cell line run alongside around 31 polyclonal samples. Among the 30 to 35 participants with HIV, ten to eleven were female. The cohort contributed over 150 cryopreserved PBMC samples from a few dozen adults with confirmed HIV infection, collected serially over a mean of around 6 years (range 1-12). Whether ART initiation and durable HIV suppression were associated with changes in peripheral blood TRB repertoire composition and diversity was tested in a retrospective serial study.

Participants were included only if at least one PBMC sample before ART initiation and at least two post-ART samples were available. Every participant with HIV received treatment in the United States of America. Before DNA extraction, cryopreserved samples containing 1-10 million PBMC were thawed and washed. At the time of the earliest PBMC sample, participants with HIV were aged between roughly 20 and 55 years. Per participant, PBMC samples came from 1-4 timepoints prior to ART initiation and 2-8 timepoints following ART initiation, for a median of 7 samples. Serial HIV viral load, CD4+ T-cell count, ART history and demographic data were obtained for every participant. Genomic DNA was extracted from unsorted PBMC with a Qiagen kit on a QIAcube, with processing performed in batches of 12 samples. On this clone: Its recognized antigen is unknown. The sample holds no much larger clone one base away, and base qualities are not on file.

Deletion took 5 bases off V and 0 bases off J, with a span of 5 bases between the germline ends. The CDR3 covers 14 residues, taking in both the cysteine and the phenylalanine. The read is trimmed to its CDR3 DNA, 42 bases read in frame from base 1. According to the germline V gene, CDR1 reads SGHAT and CDR2 reads FQNNGV. The immunoSEQ hsTCRB v3.0 assay was used at survey level resolution to sequence the TRB variable region. The target sequencing depth for TRB was about 40,000-50,000 T-cell genomes per sample. An Illumina MiSeq with a v3 150-cycle kit was used to sequence the pooled TRB libraries. As for the original processing: Analysis of repertoires was carried out in R inside a reproducible Nextflow workflow spanning QC, data transformation and analysis. LymphoSeq2, an R package for AIRR-Seq data exploration, was used to implement custom analyses. After excluding a few samples that yielded fewer than 5000 total TRB sequences, approximately 170 HIV repertoires remained for analysis. Among the approximately 200 retained HIV repertoires, 55 to 65 were collected before ART initiation and approximately 130 were collected after ART initiation. Repertoires were downsampled to 5000 TRB nucleotide sequences, with summary statistics averaged over 100 downsampling iterations. TRB sequences were retained for analysis only if CDR3 regions of at least seven amino acids were present. A Shannon entropy-derived clonality score and the Gini coefficient were used to measure diversity. In the repertoire networks, any two of the top 5000 CDR3 amino acid sequences were linked whenever the two sequences differed by an edit distance of one. Antigen specificity groups and MHC restriction were predicted for TRB CDR3 amino acid sequences with GLIPH2. Known CMV, EBV, HIV or tissue antigen associations were flagged by matching CDR3 amino acid sequences against VDJdb and McPAS-TCR. Pre-ART, post-ART and control groups were compared with Wilcoxon signed-rank tests and Holm-Bonferroni correction. TCRdb's version of the immuneACCESS table is confined to in-frame rearrangements and falls short of the full clone set. An unresolved V gene accounts for under half of the shortfall where checked; the remainder is of unknown origin. For V, J and clone size, that table is used; D and trimming come from the DNA. The sample table shows around 20,000 clones, and about 82% are seen once. 18% of the sample rests with the top ten.

Findings and caveats that apply to the study as a whole: Starting ART was linked to a significant rise in TRB diversity, yet even after long-term ART the diversity remained significantly lower than in transplant donor controls. Samples dated from the mid-2000s to the late 2010s, and the ART regimens used may be less effective than current ones. Inferences about post-ART repertoire changes were limited because no data were available on ART adherence, viral resistance or therapy changes. Because pre-ART samples had limited cell numbers, unsorted PBMC were profiled rather than sorted CD4+ and CD8+ T cells. At every time point, the repertoire was dominated by expanded TRB clones first identified before ART initiation, although this dominance fluctuated and, in many PLHIV, declined after ART. Since PBMC availability was limited, sequencing covered only the TCR beta chain, with no alpha chain pairing. HIV repertoires had narrower CDR3 length ranges than controls, and the network structure suggested an antigen-experienced repertoire that shifted only slightly toward naive after ART.

Sequences were derived from unsorted PBMCs, sampled 0.6 years after starting antiretroviral therapy. The rearranged chain carries TRBV11-2 and TRBJ2-6; the D match is possibly TRBD1 or TRBD2, with 5 bases aligned in each. The TCR comes from a woman aged 18-29 years with HIV. The CDR3 reads CASSGGSGANVLTF. The sequenced DNA: TGTGCCAGCAGCGGGGGCTCTGGGGCCAACGTCCTGACTTTC.